This TCR beta chain was recovered during a study of control samples from healthy donors and cancer patients. Generated by immunoSEQ multiplex PCR, the TCRdb table keeps only in-frame clones and is missing some. Here the sample table reports approximately 190,000 clones. There are 16 residues in the CDR3. Germline values: CDR1 SNHLY, CDR2 FYNNEI. Trimming removed 1 base from V and 7 bases from J; junction bases left unmatched: 6. The source material was blood. This TCR was sampled from a woman under 40 in good health. The chain uses TRBV2 and TRBJ1-6, with 8 positions matching TRBD1. The CDR3 spells CASSEGTGLTNSPLHF. CDR3 coding DNA: TGTGCCAGCAGTGAAGGGACAGGGCTTACGAATTCACCCCTCCACTTT.